Following are 22 T cell receptor beta chains from one sample sequenced in a study of control samples from healthy donors and cancer patients. Generated by immunoSEQ multiplex PCR, the TCRdb table keeps only in-frame clones and is missing some. There are 100,000 to 150,000 clones in the sample; 90% occur only once, and roughly 2.5% lies in the top ten. The sequencing sample was made of blood. These receptors were obtained from a man aged 35-49 years in good health.

This clone came up once. The chain carries TRBV5-1 and TRBJ1-1; no definite D call. V shed 2 bases and J shed 1 base, with 6 bases lying between them. The CDR3 has 13 residues. CDR1 SGHRS and CDR2 YFSETQ come from the germline V gene. The CDR3 nucleotides read TGCGCCAGCAGCTTTGGTGGGAACACTGAAGCTTTCTTT. Translated: CASSFGGNTEAFF.

The V gene is TRBV6-6, the J gene TRBJ1-5; D remains ambiguous. This CDR3 has 14 residues. Trimming cost V 6 bases and J 2 bases, with 11 bases left between them. Germline V gene lookup returns CDR1 MNHNY and CDR2 SVGAGI (reference sequence). CDR3 bases: TGTGCCAGCAGCCAGGACGTACGCAATCAGCCCCAGCATTTT. Protein: CASSQDVRNQPQHF.

CDR3 sequence (DNA): TGTGCCAGCTCTGGCGACACCCTATACGAGCAGTACTTC. This translates into CASSGDTLYEQYF. This chain uses TRBV10-3 with TRBJ2-7; D gene uncertain. CDR3 size: 13 residues. Trimming removed 10 bases from V and 4 bases from J, with 17 bases in between. Germline V gene lookup returns CDR1 ENHRY and CDR2 SYGVKD.

As DNA, the CDR3 is TGTGCCAGCAGCTTAAGCACAGATACGCAGTATTTT. Translation: CASSLSTDTQYF. The chain couples TRBV13 to TRBJ2-3, with unresolved D. V lost 2 bases, J lost 0 bases, and 0 bases lay in between. Germline lookup yields CDR1 PRHDT and CDR2 FYEKMQ (reference sequence). The CDR3 totals 12 residues.

The rearrangement links TRBV28 to TRBJ2-7; 9 bases fit TRBD1. Germline CDR1 MDHEN, CDR2 SYDVKM. CDR3 length: 16 amino acids. With V trimmed by 6 bases and J by 7 bases, 16 bases remained unmatched. The CDR3 is CASSPPGGTGTREQYF. The CDR3 DNA reads TGTGCCAGCAGCCCACCGGGTGGGACAGGGACCCGTGAGCAGTACTTC.

V usage is TRBV19 and J usage is TRBJ2-3; 8 bases fit TRBD2. Per germline, CDR1 LNHDA and CDR2 SQIVND (reference sequence). Trimming took 4 bases from V and 0 from J; bases not matched to a gene: 6. The CDR3 spans 16 residues. DNA for the CDR3: TGTGCCAGTAGTAACATAGCGGGGACCAGCACAGATACGCAGTATTTT. Translating gives CASSNIAGTSTDTQYF.

This sequence joins TRBV21-1 and TRBJ1-6; TRBD1, the D gene given by the table, was not confirmed from the DNA. TRBV21-1 represents a pseudogene. This CDR3 comprises 17 residues. In DNA form, the CDR3 reads TGTGCCAGCAGCAAAGTGCCAGTCCGTGTCCATAATTCACCCCTCCACTTT. This codes for CASSKVPVRVHNSPLHF.

The CDR3 spells CASSLTTSYNEQFF. The CDR3 DNA follows: TGTGCCAGCAGCTTGACTACATCCTACAATGAGCAGTTCTTC. The chain has TRBV7-3 and TRBJ2-1, with D tentatively TRBD2 (5 bases). This CDR3 region has 14 residues. Germline V gives CDR1 SGHTA, CDR2 FQGTGA. V lost 3 bases and J 1 base, leaving 7 bases between the germline ends.

J is TRBJ1-1 and V is TRBV6-6; TRBD1 might be the D (5 bases). Trimming pared 0 bases from V and 6 bases from J, leaving 8 bases between. The CDR3 runs to 13 residues. Germline assignment: CDR1 MNHNY and CDR2 SVGAGI (reference sequence). CDR3 sequence (DNA): TGTGCCAGCAGTTACTCGAGGGGATCTGAAGCTTTCTTT. Residues: CASSYSRGSEAFF.

V gene TRBV15 combines with J gene TRBJ2-7; 9 nucleotides align to TRBD2. CDR1 is LNHNV, CDR2 YYDKDF, per germline (reference sequence). This CDR3 comprises 16 residues. V lost 1 base to trimming and J lost 3 bases; unmatched junction nucleotides: 7. CDR3 coding DNA: TGTGCCACCAGCAGAGTTGGAGCGGGGGGCCGCTACGAGCAGTACTTC. It translates to CATSRVGAGGRYEQYF. The full variable domain, its missing parts supplied by reference TRBV15 and TRBJ2-7, is DAMVIQNPRYQVTQFGKPVTLSCSQTLNHNVMYWYQQKSSQAPKLLFHYYDKDFNNEADTPDNFQSRRPNTSFCFLDIRSPGLGDTAMYLCATSRVGAGGRYEQYFGPGTRLTVT.

The chain uses TRBV5-6 and TRBJ1-1; the match to TRBD1 covers 9 bases. Per the germline V gene, CDR1 is SGHDT and CDR2 is YYEEEE. This CDR3 has 15 residues. The ends lost 0 bases at V and 10 bases at J; junction bases unmatched: 10. This CDR3 reads CASSLGGQGRERAFF. The CDR3 DNA sequence: TGTGCCAGCAGCTTGGGGGGACAGGGAAGGGAGAGAGCTTTCTTT.

V gene TRBV9 combines with J gene TRBJ2-2; 11 bases are a match to TRBD2. The CDR3 is 19 residues long. J gave up 6 bases and V 0 bases, and 13 bases lay outside the gene matches. CDR1 SGDLS and CDR2 YYNGEE come from the germline V gene. CDR3 coding DNA: TGTGCCAGCAGCGTAGATCCCCGCAGAACTAGCGGGGGCTCCGGGGAGCTGTTTTTT. It specifies CASSVDPRRTSGGSGELFF.

The CDR3 region has the DNA TGTGCCAGCAGTATCGGAGGGTACGAGCAGTACTTC. This translates into CASSIGGYEQYF. J is TRBJ2-7 and V is TRBV6-2 or TRBV6-3; D perhaps matches TRBD2 (6 bases). CDR3 length: 12 amino acids. CDR1 and CDR2 from the germline V gene are MNHEY and SVGEGT. Deletions cut 5 bases from V and 4 bases from J, with 9 bases between.

The chain is built from TRBV5-6 and TRBJ2-3; D remains unclear. Trimming took off 3 bases at V and 0 bases at J, with 17 bases between the two ends. The length of the CDR3 is 17 residues. Germline V lookup: CDR1 SGHDT, CDR2 YYEEEE. The CDR3 sequence: CASSSARTASSTDTQYF. The CDR3 DNA follows: TGTGCCAGCAGCTCGGCCCGGACGGCAAGTAGCACAGATACGCAGTATTTT.

The V call is TRBV5-6, the J call TRBJ1-5; 7 bases map to TRBD1. Trimming took 4 bases from V and 3 from J; bases not matched to a gene: 4. This CDR3 region has 14 residues. CDR1 and CDR2 from the germline V gene are SGHDT and YYEEEE. This chain's CDR3 is CASSAGTDNQPQHF. The CDR3 nucleotides read TGTGCCAGCAGCGCCGGGACAGACAATCAGCCCCAGCATTTT.

The chain uses TRBV5-1 and TRBJ1-2; 7 nucleotides line up with TRBD1. The CDR3 totals 14 residues. J was trimmed by 2 bases and V by 4 bases; bases with no gene match: 5. Germline V gene sequence: CDR1 SGHRS, CDR2 YFSETQ. The CDR3: CASSNPGQNYGYTF. CDR3 nucleotide sequence: TGCGCCAGCAGCAACCCGGGACAGAACTATGGCTACACCTTC. Drawing the rest from reference TRBV5-1 and TRBJ1-2, the complete variable domain is KAGVTQTPRYLIKTRGQQVTLSCSPISGHRSVSWYQQTPGQGLQFLFEYFSETQRNKGNFPGRFSGRQFSNSRSEMNVSTLELGDSALYLCASSNPGQNYGYTFGSGTRLTVV.

This clone showed up just once. The chain's CDR3 is CASSGDIRYQETQYF. The DNA for the CDR3 is TGTGCCAGCAGCGGGGATATTCGGTACCAAGAGACCCAGTACTTC. The chain is built from TRBV2 and TRBJ2-5; possibly TRBD2 for D (5 bases). V was trimmed by 6 bases and J by 0 bases, leaving 14 bases between them. The CDR3 covers 15 residues. The germline CDR1 and CDR2 sequences are SNHLY and FYNNEI.

Concerning this clone itself: Other DNA sequences of this sample code for an identical CDR3. The V and J genes are TRBV15 and TRBJ1-5; TRBD1 might be the D (5 bases). Trimming pared 2 bases from V and 1 base from J, leaving 9 bases between. The germline V gene encodes CDR1 LNHNV and CDR2 YYDKDF (reference sequence). The CDR3 runs to 15 residues. CDR3 coding DNA: TGTGCCACCAGCAGACACCGGGACAGCAATCAGCCCCAGCATTTT. This codes for CATSRHRDSNQPQHF.

The chain uses TRBV5-6 and TRBJ1-5, with D perhaps TRBD1 (5 bases). Germline CDR1 is SGHDT and CDR2 is YYEEEE. Trimming pared 3 bases from V and 4 bases from J, leaving 11 bases between. CDR3 length: 14 residues. DNA for the CDR3: TGTGCCAGCAGCTCGAATGGGGGTAATCAGCCCCAGCATTTT. This sequence encodes CASSSNGGNQPQHF.

This chain joins TRBV10-2 and TRBJ2-5, with 9 bases fitting TRBD1. This CDR3 comprises 15 residues. The trim removed 6 bases at V and 5 bases at J, leaving 10 bases unmatched. Per germline, CDR1 WSHSY and CDR2 SAAADI. CDR3: CASRTIGTGQETQYF. CDR3 in DNA: TGCGCCAGCAGAACGATTGGGACAGGGCAGGAGACCCAGTACTTC.

The chain recombines TRBV28 with TRBJ2-7, with D perhaps TRBD2 (6 bases). This CDR3 spans 11 amino acids. Germline CDR1 and CDR2: MDHEN and SYDVKM. The V end lost 5 bases, the J end lost 6 bases, and 8 bases lay between the germline ends. This chain's CDR3 is CASSTGSEQYF. CDR3 DNA sequence: TGTGCCAGCAGTACCGGGAGCGAGCAGTACTTC.

This sequence joins TRBV11-3 and TRBJ1-4; 7 positions match TRBD1. The ends lost 7 bases at V and 5 bases at J; junction bases unmatched: 7. The CDR3 extends over 14 amino acids. Germline assignment: CDR1 SGHNT and CDR2 YENEEA. CDR3: CASNRTGLNEKLFF. The CDR3 DNA reads TGTGCCAGCAATCGGACAGGCCTGAATGAAAAACTGTTTTTT.